The 27 T cell receptor beta chains presented below share a single source sample, sequenced in a study of T cell repertoires in ileal Crohn's disease. Profiled with immunoSEQ multiplex PCR; TCRdb holds only in-frame clones, not every one. The table lists more than 4,500 clones, approximately 80% of them singletons. Source material: ileal tissue. Every receptor here comes from an adult with Crohn's disease.

The V gene is TRBV19, the J gene TRBJ2-2; the match to TRBD2 covers 8 bases. The germline V gene encodes CDR1 LNHDA and CDR2 SQIVND (reference sequence). V was clipped by 2 bases and J by 4 bases; unmatched bases: 6. The length of the CDR3 is 16 residues. The CDR3 protein is CASSIRAGGSTGELFF. Here the CDR3 DNA reads TGTGCCAGTAGTATAAGGGCGGGGGGCTCCACCGGGGAGCTGTTTTTT.

This clone appeared a few times. The genes are TRBV6-5 and TRBJ2-7; the D gene is possibly TRBD2 (6 bases). CDR3 length: 14 residues. Germline CDR1 and CDR2: MNHEY and SVGAGI. The V end lost 2 bases, the J end lost 4 bases, and 12 bases lay between the germline ends. The chain's CDR3 is CASSYGGAEYEQYF. Written as DNA, the CDR3 is TGTGCCAGCAGTTACGGCGGGGCCGAATACGAGCAGTACTTC.

V usage is TRBV9 and J usage is TRBJ2-7; 15 bases fit TRBD2. Germline lookup yields CDR1 SGDLS and CDR2 YYNGEE. J gave up 6 bases and V 4 bases, and 29 bases lay outside the gene matches. This CDR3 comprises 23 residues. Here the CDR3 reads CASSPNDRVGSGRTSGGEGEQYF. The CDR3 nucleotides are TGTGCCAGCAGCCCGAATGACAGGGTTGGCTCGGGTAGGACTAGCGGGGGGGAGGGCGAGCAGTACTTC.

This chain connects TRBV28 to TRBJ1-2; no reliable D call. Germline lookup yields CDR1 MDHEN and CDR2 SYDVKM. The CDR3 consists of 14 residues. V was pared by 2 bases and J by 7 bases, with 14 bases between. CDR3 region: CASSLTATYFGYTF. As DNA, the CDR3 is TGTGCCAGCAGTTTAACCGCAACATATTTTGGCTACACCTTC.

The V gene is TRBV29-1, the J gene TRBJ1-2; D possibly corresponds to TRBD1 (5 bases). Germline V gene lookup returns CDR1 SQVTM and CDR2 ANQGSEA. The CDR3 is 13 residues long. Trimming cost V 4 bases and J 2 bases, with 11 bases left between them. The CDR3 sequence: CSVVTYRNYGYTF. CDR3 bases: TGCAGCGTTGTGACTTACAGGAACTATGGCTACACCTTC.

The V call is TRBV7-2, the J call TRBJ1-1; D ambiguous. Trimming took off 7 bases at V and 4 bases at J, with 16 bases between the two ends. CDR1 and CDR2 (germline): SGHTA, FQGNSA. The CDR3 totals 14 residues. CDR3 sequence (DNA): TGTGCCAGCACCCTGAAATATCGGGGCACTGAAGCTTTCTTT. Its translation is CASTLKYRGTEAFF.

J is TRBJ2-7 and V is TRBV18, with TRBD1 as a possible D gene (6 bases). The CDR3 loop spans 16 amino acids. V was pared by 3 bases and J by 2 bases, with 17 bases between. Germline V CDR1 and CDR2: KGHSH, LQKENI. The CDR3 coding sequence is TGTGCCAGCTCACCGGGGGCCACAGGGCTGGCCTACGAGCAGTACTTC. It translates to CASSPGATGLAYEQYF.

Worth noting for this clone: Distinct nucleotide sequences in the sample also encode this CDR3. In DNA form, the CDR3 reads TGTGCCAGTAGTCCGGGGACAGGGGGCGGCTATGGCTACACCTTC. It translates to CASSPGTGGGYGYTF. V and J are TRBV19 and TRBJ1-2, with 12 bases matching TRBD1. V gave up 5 bases and J gave up 4 bases; unmatched junction bases: 5. Per the germline V gene, CDR1 is LNHDA and CDR2 is SQIVND (reference sequence). The CDR3 contains 15 residues.

The rearrangement joins TRBV18 to TRBJ1-6; 7 bases line up with TRBD1. The CDR3 contains 14 residues. V gave up 4 bases and J gave up 6 bases; unmatched junction bases: 3. The germline CDR1 and CDR2 sequences are KGHSH and LQKENI. The CDR3 is CASSLDRVNSPLHF. CDR3 coding DNA: TGTGCCAGCTCACTAGACAGGGTTAATTCACCCCTCCACTTT.

The chain carries TRBV15 and TRBJ1-2, with 7 bases lining up with TRBD1. The germline V gene encodes CDR1 LNHNV and CDR2 YYDKDF (reference sequence). The CDR3 is 15 amino acids. V gave up 0 bases and J gave up 8 bases; unmatched junction bases: 9. The CDR3 DNA reads TGTGCCACCAGCAGAGAGGGCAGGGGGTTAGGAGGCTACACCTTC. Protein: CATSREGRGLGGYTF.

This rearrangement joins TRBV7-9 to TRBJ2-1; 9 nucleotides align to TRBD2. V was pared by 5 bases and J by 10 bases, with 12 bases of the junction left unmatched. Germline V lookup: CDR1 SEHNR, CDR2 FQNEAQ (reference sequence). The CDR3 extends over 15 amino acids. The chain's CDR3 is CASSPRERGDLEQFF. Here the CDR3 DNA reads TGTGCCAGCAGCCCCAGGGAGCGGGGGGACCTAGAGCAGTTCTTC.

The rearrangement joins TRBV6-1 to TRBJ1-3, with D possibly matching TRBD1 (6 bases). The CDR3 extends over 15 amino acids. The germline V gene encodes CDR1 MNHNS and CDR2 SASEGT. Trimming pared 2 bases from V and 0 bases from J, leaving 8 bases between. The CDR3 here is CASSEKGDSGNTIYF. DNA for the CDR3: TGTGCCAGCAGTGAAAAGGGGGACTCTGGAAACACCATATATTTT.

The chain employs TRBV18 and TRBJ1-1; a weak D match, TRBD1 (6 bases). Deletions cut 2 bases from V and 1 base from J, with 8 bases between. The CDR3 length is 14 residues. Per germline, CDR1 KGHSH and CDR2 LQKENI. The CDR3 reads CASSPKQGNTEAFF. In DNA form, the CDR3 reads TGTGCCAGCTCACCAAAACAGGGGAACACTGAAGCTTTCTTT.

The chain employs TRBV29-1 and TRBJ1-5, with unresolved D. Germline V lookup: CDR1 SQVTM, CDR2 ANQGSEA. V lost 0 bases, J lost 6 bases, and 9 bases lay in between. The CDR3 is made up of 13 amino acids. CDR3 region: CSVEDVAGQPQHF. CDR3 nucleotide sequence: TGCAGCGTTGAAGATGTGGCAGGTCAGCCCCAGCATTTT. Filled out from reference TRBV29-1 and TRBJ1-5, the complete variable domain reads SAVISQKPSRDICQRGTSLTIQCQVDSQVTMMFWYRQQPGQSLTLIATANQGSEATYESGFVIDKFPISRPNLTFSTLTVSNMSPEDSSIYLCSVEDVAGQPQHFGDGTRLSIL.

This clone was observed a single time. The chain couples TRBV7-2 to TRBJ1-2; D may be TRBD1 (5 bases). The length of the CDR3 is 12 residues. CDR1 SGHTA and CDR2 FQGNSA come from the germline V gene. V lost 4 bases and J lost 4, with 7 bases in between. The CDR3 coding sequence is TGTGCCAGCAGCTCGGGGGTCTATGGCTACACCTTC. Translation: CASSSGVYGYTF.

This rearrangement joins TRBV6-1 to TRBJ2-7; 7 nucleotides match TRBD1. V dropped 7 bases and J dropped 2; count of bases not matched to a gene: 11. The length of the CDR3 is 15 residues. In germline, CDR1 is MNHNS, CDR2 SASEGT. The CDR3 DNA reads TGTGCCAGCAATGCCGGGACAGTACAGACCTACGAGCAGTACTTC. Translation gives CASNAGTVQTYEQYF.

The chain carries TRBV7-8 and TRBJ1-1, with D perhaps matching TRBD1 (5 bases). The germline gives CDR1 SGHVS, CDR2 FQNEAQ. The CDR3 spans 14 residues. The V end was cut by 3 bases, the J end by 4 bases, with 12 bases between. In DNA, the CDR3 is TGTGCCAGCAGCTTCAACAGGATGGGCACTGAAGCTTTCTTT. Translated: CASSFNRMGTEAFF.

In its sample, this clone was seen a few times. The V and J genes are TRBV7-9 and TRBJ1-4; D unresolved. The germline CDR1 and CDR2 sequences are SEHNR and FQNEAQ (reference sequence). The ends were cut back, 3 bases at V and 8 bases at J, with 16 bases in the middle. CDR3 length: 15 residues. The CDR3, as DNA: TGTGCCAGCAGCTTTCTGGAGGAGACGGCAGAAAAACTGTTTTTT. Residues: CASSFLEETAEKLFF.

The rearrangement links TRBV5-1 to TRBJ1-2, with TRBD1 matching 8 bases. The germline V gene encodes CDR1 SGHRS and CDR2 YFSETQ. The CDR3 spans 14 residues. Trimming took 4 bases from V and 1 from J; bases not matched to a gene: 3. The CDR3 DNA follows: TGCGCCAGCAGCCAAGACAGGGGTAACTATGGCTACACCTTC. Translation gives CASSQDRGNYGYTF.

The V and J genes are TRBV29-1 and TRBJ1-1; the D gene is possibly TRBD1 (6 bases). Germline V gene lookup returns CDR1 SQVTM and CDR2 ANQGSEA. The ends were cut back, 7 bases at V and 5 bases at J, with 14 bases in the middle. The CDR3 spans 12 residues. CDR3 coding DNA: TGCAGCGGCCTTCAGGGGTTTACTGAAGCTTTCTTT. Its translation: CSGLQGFTEAFF. Looking up the rest from reference TRBV29-1 and TRBJ1-1 gives the full variable domain: SAVISQKPSRDICQRGTSLTIQCQVDSQVTMMFWYRQQPGQSLTLIATANQGSEATYESGFVIDKFPISRPNLTFSTLTVSNMSPEDSSIYLCSGLQGFTEAFFGQGTRLTVV.

This clone appeared once. The J gene is TRBJ1-1, the V gene TRBV29-1; no definite D call. Germline CDR1 is SQVTM and CDR2 is ANQGSEA. V dropped 0 bases and J dropped 8 bases, with 10 bases sitting between them. This CDR3 has 12 amino acids. CDR3 in DNA: TGCAGCGTTGAAGATCGCTACGCCGAAGCTTTCTTT. Translating gives CSVEDRYAEAFF.

This clone was counted between two and nine times. This rearrangement joins TRBV18 to TRBJ1-3, with D possibly matching TRBD1 (6 bases). The CDR3 is 19 residues long. Germline CDR1 reads KGHSH; CDR2 reads LQKENI. With 3 bases removed from V and 0 bases from J, the gap between germline ends came to 21 bases. The CDR3 DNA sequence: TGTGCCAGCTCACCTCTGCTACAGGGCCTTGCTCTCTCTGGAAACACCATATATTTT. Its protein product is CASSPLLQGLALSGNTIYF. The full variable domain, completed using reference TRBV18 and TRBJ1-3, is NAGVMQNPRHLVRRRGQEARLRCSPMKGHSHVYWYRQLPEEGLKFMVYLQKENIIDESGMPKERFSAEFPKEGPSILRIQQVVRGDSAAYFCASSPLLQGLALSGNTIYFGEGSWLTVV.

V is TRBV28 and J is TRBJ1-1, with D perhaps TRBD1 (6 bases). Germline V gene data show CDR1 as MDHEN and CDR2 as SYDVKM. Trimming took 8 bases from V and 5 from J, leaving 12 bases between them. The CDR3 has 12 residues. Here the CDR3 reads CASGQGLTEAFF. The CDR3 DNA reads TGTGCCAGCGGGCAGGGGCTAACTGAAGCTTTCTTT. Using reference TRBV28 and TRBJ1-1 for the parts outside the CDR3, the full variable domain is DVKVTQSSRYLVKRTGEKVFLECVQDMDHENMFWYRQDPGLGLRLIYFSYDVKMKEKGDIPEGYSVSREKKERFSLILESASTNQTSMYLCASGQGLTEAFFGQGTRLTVV.

The gene calls are TRBV10-3 and TRBJ1-2, with D unresolved. Germline V gene data show CDR1 as ENHRY and CDR2 as SYGVKD. This CDR3 comprises 13 residues. V was trimmed by 6 bases and J by 10 bases, leaving 18 bases between them. The CDR3 region is CAISRGDPKNYTF. The DNA of the CDR3 is TGTGCCATCAGCCGAGGAGATCCTAAAAACTACACCTTC.

The sample holds one count of this clone. CDR3 nucleotide sequence: TGTGCCAGCAGTGGAGAGGGGGCCTTGAACACTGAAGCTTTCTTT. The encoded protein is CASSGEGALNTEAFF. This chain joins TRBV6-1 and TRBJ1-1, with TRBD1 identical over 7 bases. Germline V gene data show CDR1 as MNHNS and CDR2 as SASEGT. Losses at the gene ends were 4 bases for V and 0 bases for J; bases not matched to a gene: 5. The CDR3 is 15 amino acids.

The CDR3 spells CSVVPGDGYTF. The CDR3 DNA is TGCAGCGTTGTCCCCGGGGATGGCTACACCTTC. The chain links TRBV29-1 to TRBJ1-2; D unresolved. The germline gives CDR1 SQVTM, CDR2 ANQGSEA. CDR3 length equals 11 residues. Trimming stripped 4 bases from V and 6 bases from J, with 9 bases between. The full variable domain, rest sourced from reference TRBV29-1 and TRBJ1-2, is SAVISQKPSRDICQRGTSLTIQCQVDSQVTMMFWYRQQPGQSLTLIATANQGSEATYESGFVIDKFPISRPNLTFSTLTVSNMSPEDSSIYLCSVVPGDGYTFGSGTRLTVV.

The chain links TRBV9 to TRBJ2-3; D possibly corresponds to TRBD2 (6 bases). In germline, CDR1 is SGDLS, CDR2 YYNGEE. This CDR3 comprises 16 residues. Trimming took off 0 bases at V and 2 bases at J, with 13 bases between the two ends. The CDR3 sequence is CASSVVAGHPTDTQYF. The CDR3 region has the DNA TGTGCCAGCAGCGTAGTGGCGGGGCACCCCACAGATACGCAGTATTTT. Using reference TRBV9 and TRBJ2-3 for the parts outside the CDR3, the full variable domain is DSGVTQTPKHLITATGQRVTLRCSPRSGDLSVYWYQQSLDQGLQFLIQYYNGEERAKGNILERFSAQQFPDLHSELNLSSLELGDSALYFCASSVVAGHPTDTQYFGPGTRLTVL.